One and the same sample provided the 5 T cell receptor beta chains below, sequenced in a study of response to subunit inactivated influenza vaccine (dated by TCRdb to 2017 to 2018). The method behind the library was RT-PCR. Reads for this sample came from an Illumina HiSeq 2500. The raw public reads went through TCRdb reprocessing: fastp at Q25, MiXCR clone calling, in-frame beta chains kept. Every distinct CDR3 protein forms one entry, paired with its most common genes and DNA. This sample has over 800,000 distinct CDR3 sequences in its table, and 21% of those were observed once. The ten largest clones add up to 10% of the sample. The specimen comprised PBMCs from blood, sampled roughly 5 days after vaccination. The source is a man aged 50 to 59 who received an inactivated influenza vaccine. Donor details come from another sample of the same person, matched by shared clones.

The CDR3 loop is CSAGERNEQFF. The CDR3 DNA is TGCAGTGCTGGCGAGAGGAATGAGCAGTTCTTC. The V call is TRBV20-1, the J call TRBJ2-1, with unresolved D. This CDR3 is 11 amino acids long. The germline V gene has CDR1 DFQATT and CDR2 SNEGSKA (reference sequence). Trimming removed 5 bases at V and 7 bases at J, with 9 bases between.

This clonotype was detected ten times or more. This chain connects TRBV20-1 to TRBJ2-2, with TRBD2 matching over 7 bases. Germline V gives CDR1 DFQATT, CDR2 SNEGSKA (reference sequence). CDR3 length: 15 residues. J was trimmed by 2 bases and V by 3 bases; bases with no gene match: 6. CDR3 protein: CSARGGFRNTGELFF. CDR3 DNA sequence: TGCAGTGCTAGGGGGGGGTTCAGAAACACCGGGGAGCTGTTTTTT.

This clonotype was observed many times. The CDR3 DNA reads as TGTGCCAGCAGTCCACACAGGGTGGGGAACACTGAAGCTTTCTTT. Its translation: CASSPHRVGNTEAFF. The rearrangement uses TRBV12-3 or TRBV12-4 and TRBJ1-1, with a tentative D call TRBD1 (6 bases). The V end lost 5 bases, the J end lost 1 base, and 14 bases lay between the germline ends. There are 15 residues in the CDR3.

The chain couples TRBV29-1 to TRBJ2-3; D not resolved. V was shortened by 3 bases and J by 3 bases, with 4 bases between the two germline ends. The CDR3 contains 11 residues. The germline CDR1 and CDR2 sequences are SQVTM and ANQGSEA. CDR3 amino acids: CSVEATDTQYF. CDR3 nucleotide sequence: TGCAGCGTTGAGGCTACAGATACGCAGTATTTT.

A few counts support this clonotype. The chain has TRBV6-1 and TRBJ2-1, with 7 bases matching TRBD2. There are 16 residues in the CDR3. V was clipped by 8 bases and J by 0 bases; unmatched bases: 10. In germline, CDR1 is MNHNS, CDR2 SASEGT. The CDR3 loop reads CASGRVRGSSYNEQFF. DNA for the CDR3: TGTGCCAGCGGGAGGGTTCGGGGGAGCTCCTACAATGAGCAGTTCTTC.